This T cell receptor beta chain originates from a study of blood T cell repertoires in COVID-19. Overall study: Sites in the United States, Italy and Spain provided acute and convalescent COVID-19 samples.

TCRdb's copy holds only in-frame clones and misses some; the assay was immunoSEQ multiplex PCR. The sample shows some 110,000 clones, about 82% of them seen only once. Germline assignment: CDR1 SEHNR and CDR2 FQNEAQ (reference sequence). The trim removed 6 bases at V and 4 bases at J, leaving 12 bases unmatched. The CDR3 length is 16 residues. The chain is built from TRBV7-9 and TRBJ2-1; 7 bases fit TRBD1. The sequenced material came from peripheral blood. The TCR sequence derives from a human donor in a cohort sampled during active COVID-19. Here the CDR3 reads CASRRTGTDRYNEQFF. CDR3 DNA: TGTGCCAGCAGAAGAACCGGGACAGATCGTTACAATGAGCAGTTCTTC.